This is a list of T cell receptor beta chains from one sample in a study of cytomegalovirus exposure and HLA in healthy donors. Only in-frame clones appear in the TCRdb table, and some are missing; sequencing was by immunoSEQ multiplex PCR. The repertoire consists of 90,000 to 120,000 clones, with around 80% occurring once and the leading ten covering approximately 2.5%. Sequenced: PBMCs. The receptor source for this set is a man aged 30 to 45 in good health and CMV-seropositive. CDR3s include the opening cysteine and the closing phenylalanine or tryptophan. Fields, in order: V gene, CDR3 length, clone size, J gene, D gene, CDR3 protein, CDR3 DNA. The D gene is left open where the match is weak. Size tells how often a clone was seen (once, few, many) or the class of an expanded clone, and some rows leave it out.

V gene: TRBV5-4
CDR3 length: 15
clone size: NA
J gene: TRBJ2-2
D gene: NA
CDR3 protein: CASSLLAVPTGELFF
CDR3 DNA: TGTGCCAGCAGCTTGTTAGCGGTCCCCACCGGGGAGCTGTTTTTT

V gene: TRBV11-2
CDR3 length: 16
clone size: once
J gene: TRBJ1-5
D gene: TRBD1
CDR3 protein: CASSLGQGASNQPQHF
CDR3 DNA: TGTGCCAGCAGCTTAGGACAGGGGGCGAGCAATCAGCCCCAGCATTTT

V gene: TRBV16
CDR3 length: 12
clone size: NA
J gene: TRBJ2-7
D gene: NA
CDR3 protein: CASSPPGYEQYF
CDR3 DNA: TGTGCCAGCAGCCCCCCCGGGTACGAGCAGTACTTC

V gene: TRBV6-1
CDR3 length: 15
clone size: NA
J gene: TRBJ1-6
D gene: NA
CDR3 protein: CASSSETEAYSPLHF
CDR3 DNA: TGTGCCAGCAGCTCCGAGACAGAAGCATATTCACCCCTCCACTTT

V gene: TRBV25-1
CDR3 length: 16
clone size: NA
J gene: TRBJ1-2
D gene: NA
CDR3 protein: CASSDLFSMNRFGYTF
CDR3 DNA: TGTGCCAGCAGTGACCTCTTTTCAATGAACCGGTTTGGCTACACCTTC

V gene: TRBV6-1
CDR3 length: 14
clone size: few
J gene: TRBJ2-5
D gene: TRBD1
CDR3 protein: CASRDRGGGETQYF
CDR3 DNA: TGTGCCAGCAGGGACAGGGGTGGAGGAGAGACCCAGTACTTC

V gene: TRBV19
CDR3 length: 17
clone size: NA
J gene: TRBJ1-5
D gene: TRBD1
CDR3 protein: CASSIWTGRISNQPQHF
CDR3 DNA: TGTGCCAGTAGTATTTGGACAGGGAGGATAAGCAATCAGCCCCAGCATTTT

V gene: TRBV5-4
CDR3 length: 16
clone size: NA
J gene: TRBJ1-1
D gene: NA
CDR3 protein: CASSLGQANFGTEAFF
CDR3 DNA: TGTGCCAGCAGCTTGGGACAGGCAAATTTTGGGACTGAAGCTTTCTTT

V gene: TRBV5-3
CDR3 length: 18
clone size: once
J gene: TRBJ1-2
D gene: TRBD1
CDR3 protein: CARSLEIRDRGLGYGYTF
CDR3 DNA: TGTGCCAGAAGCCTAGAAATCCGGGACAGGGGGCTTGGCTATGGCTACACCTTC

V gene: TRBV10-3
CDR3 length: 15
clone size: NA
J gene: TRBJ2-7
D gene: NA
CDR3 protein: CAITLSLSETYEQYF
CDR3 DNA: TGTGCCATCACCCTAAGCCTTAGCGAGACCTACGAGCAGTACTTC

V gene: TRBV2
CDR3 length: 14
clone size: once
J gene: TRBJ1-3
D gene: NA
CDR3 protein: CASSTQMPGNTIYF
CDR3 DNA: TGTGCCAGCAGCACACAGATGCCTGGAAACACCATATATTTT

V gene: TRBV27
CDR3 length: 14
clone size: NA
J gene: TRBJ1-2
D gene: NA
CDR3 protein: CASSLRGSNYGYTF
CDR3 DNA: TGTGCCAGCAGTTTACGGGGGAGTAACTATGGCTACACCTTC